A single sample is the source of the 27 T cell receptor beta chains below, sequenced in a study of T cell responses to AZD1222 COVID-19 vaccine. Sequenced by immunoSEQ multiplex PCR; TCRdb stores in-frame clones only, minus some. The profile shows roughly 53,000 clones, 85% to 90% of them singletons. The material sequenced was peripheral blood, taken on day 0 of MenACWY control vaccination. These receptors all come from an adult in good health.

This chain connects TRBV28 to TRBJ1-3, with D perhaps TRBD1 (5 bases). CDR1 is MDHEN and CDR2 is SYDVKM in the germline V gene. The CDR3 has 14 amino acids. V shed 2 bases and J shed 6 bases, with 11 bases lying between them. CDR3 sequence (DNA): TGTGCCAGCAGTTTAGGTGGGACCATAAACACCATATATTTT. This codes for CASSLGGTINTIYF.

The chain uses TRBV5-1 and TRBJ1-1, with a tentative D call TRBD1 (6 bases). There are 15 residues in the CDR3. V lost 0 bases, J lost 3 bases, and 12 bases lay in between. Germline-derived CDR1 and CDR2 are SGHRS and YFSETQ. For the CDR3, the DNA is TGCGCCAGCAGCTTGGCGGGGGGGCCTGACACTGAAGCTTTCTTT. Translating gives CASSLAGGPDTEAFF.

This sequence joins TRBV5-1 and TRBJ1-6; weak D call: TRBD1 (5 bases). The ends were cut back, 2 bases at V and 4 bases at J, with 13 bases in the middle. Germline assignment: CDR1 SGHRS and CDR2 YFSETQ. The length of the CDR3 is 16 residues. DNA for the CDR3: TGCGCCAGCAGCTTCAGTGACGGGGCTTATAATTCACCCCTCCACTTT. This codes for CASSFSDGAYNSPLHF.

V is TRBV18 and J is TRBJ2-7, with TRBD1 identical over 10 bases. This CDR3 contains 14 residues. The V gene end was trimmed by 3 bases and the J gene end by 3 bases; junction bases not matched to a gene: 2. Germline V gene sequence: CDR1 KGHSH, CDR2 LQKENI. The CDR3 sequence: CASSPGTGDYEQYF. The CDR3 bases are TGTGCCAGCTCACCCGGGACAGGGGACTACGAGCAGTACTTC. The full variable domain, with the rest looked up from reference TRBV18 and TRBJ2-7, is NAGVMQNPRHLVRRRGQEARLRCSPMKGHSHVYWYRQLPEEGLKFMVYLQKENIIDESGMPKERFSAEFPKEGPSILRIQQVVRGDSAAYFCASSPGTGDYEQYFGPGTRLTVT.

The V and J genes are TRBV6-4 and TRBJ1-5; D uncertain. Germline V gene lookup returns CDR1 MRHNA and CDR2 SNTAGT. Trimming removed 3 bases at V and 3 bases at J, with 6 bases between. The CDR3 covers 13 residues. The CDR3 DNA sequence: TGTGCCAGCAGTGAGTGGAACAATCAGCCCCAGCATTTT. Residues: CASSEWNNQPQHF.

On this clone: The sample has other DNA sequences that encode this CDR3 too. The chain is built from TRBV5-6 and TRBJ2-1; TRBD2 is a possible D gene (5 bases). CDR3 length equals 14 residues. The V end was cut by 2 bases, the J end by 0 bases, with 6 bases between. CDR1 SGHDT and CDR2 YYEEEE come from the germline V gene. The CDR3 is CASSLRDSYNEQFF. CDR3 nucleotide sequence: TGTGCCAGCAGCTTACGGGACTCCTACAATGAGCAGTTCTTC.

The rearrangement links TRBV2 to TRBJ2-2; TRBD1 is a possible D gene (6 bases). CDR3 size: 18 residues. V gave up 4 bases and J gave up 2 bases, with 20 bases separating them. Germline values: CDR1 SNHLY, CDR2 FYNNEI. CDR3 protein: CASSVSRVRGQNTGELFF. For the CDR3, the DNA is TGTGCCAGCAGTGTCTCCCGGGTCAGGGGTCAAAACACCGGGGAGCTGTTTTTT.

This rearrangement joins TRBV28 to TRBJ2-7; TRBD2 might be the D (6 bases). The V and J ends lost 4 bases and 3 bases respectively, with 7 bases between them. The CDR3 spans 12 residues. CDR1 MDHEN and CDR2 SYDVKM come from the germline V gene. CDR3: CASSSGGYEQYF. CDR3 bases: TGTGCCAGCAGTTCCGGGGGCTACGAGCAGTACTTC.

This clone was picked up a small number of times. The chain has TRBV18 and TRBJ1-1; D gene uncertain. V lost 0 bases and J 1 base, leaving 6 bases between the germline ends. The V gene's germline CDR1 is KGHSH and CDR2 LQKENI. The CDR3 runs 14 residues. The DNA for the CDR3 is TGTGCCAGCTCACCACCGGTGTCGAACACTGAAGCTTTCTTT. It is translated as CASSPPVSNTEAFF.

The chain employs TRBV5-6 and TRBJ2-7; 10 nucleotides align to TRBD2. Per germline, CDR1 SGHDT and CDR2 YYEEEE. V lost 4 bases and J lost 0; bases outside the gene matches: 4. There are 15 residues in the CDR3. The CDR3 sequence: CASSRGLASSYEQYF. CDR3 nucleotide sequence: TGTGCCAGCAGCCGGGGACTAGCGAGCTCCTACGAGCAGTACTTC. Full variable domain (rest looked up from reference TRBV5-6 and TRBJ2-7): DAGVTQSPTHLIKTRGQQVTLRCSPKSGHDTVSWYQQALGQGPQFIFQYYEEEERQRGNFPDRFSGHQFPNYSSELNVNALLLGDSALYLCASSRGLASSYEQYFGPGTRLTVT.

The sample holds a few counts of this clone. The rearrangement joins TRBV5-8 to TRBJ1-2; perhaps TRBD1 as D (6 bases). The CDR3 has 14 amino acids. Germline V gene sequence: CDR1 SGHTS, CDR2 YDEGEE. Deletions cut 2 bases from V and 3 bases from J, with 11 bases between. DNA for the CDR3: TGTGCCAGCAGCTTCACAGGGCCAGACTATGGCTACACCTTC. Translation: CASSFTGPDYGYTF.

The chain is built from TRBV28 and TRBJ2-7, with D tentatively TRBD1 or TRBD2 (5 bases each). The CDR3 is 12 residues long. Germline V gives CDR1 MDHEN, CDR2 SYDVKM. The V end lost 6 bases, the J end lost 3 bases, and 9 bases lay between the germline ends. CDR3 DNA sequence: TGTGCCAGCAGGGGGGACGTCTACGAGCAGTACTTC. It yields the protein CASRGDVYEQYF.

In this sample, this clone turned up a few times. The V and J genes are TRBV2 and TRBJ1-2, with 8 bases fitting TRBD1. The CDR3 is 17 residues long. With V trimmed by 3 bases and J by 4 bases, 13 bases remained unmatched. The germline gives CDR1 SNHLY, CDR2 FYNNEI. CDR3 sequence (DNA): TGTGCCAGCAGTGACACCCCGGGACAGGCCTCATCCTATGGCTACACCTTC. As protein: CASSDTPGQASSYGYTF.

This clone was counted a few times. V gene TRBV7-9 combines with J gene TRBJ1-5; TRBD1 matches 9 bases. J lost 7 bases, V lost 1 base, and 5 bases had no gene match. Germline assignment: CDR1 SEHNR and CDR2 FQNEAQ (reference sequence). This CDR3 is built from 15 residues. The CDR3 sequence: CASSLGGQGWQPQHF. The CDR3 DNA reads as TGTGCCAGCAGCTTAGGGGGACAGGGTTGGCAGCCCCAGCATTTT.

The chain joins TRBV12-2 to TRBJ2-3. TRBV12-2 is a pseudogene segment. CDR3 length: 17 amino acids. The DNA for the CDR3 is TGTGCAAGTCGCCCCCGAGGAGGCAGTAAGGGGACAGATACGCAGTATTTT. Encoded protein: CASRPRGGSKGTDTQYF.

In DNA, the CDR3 is TGTGCCAGCAGCTCGGGACAGCCCACAGATACGCAGTATTTT. This sequence encodes CASSSGQPTDTQYF. The chain combines TRBV7-9 with TRBJ2-3; 7 bases are a match to TRBD1. Germline values: CDR1 SEHNR, CDR2 FQNEAQ (reference sequence). V gave up 4 bases and J gave up 2 bases; unmatched junction bases: 3. This CDR3 is built from 14 residues. Using reference TRBV7-9 and TRBJ2-3 for the parts outside the CDR3, the full variable domain is DTGVSQNPRHKITKRGQNVTFRCDPISEHNRLYWYRQTLGQGPEFLTYFQNEAQLEKSRLLSDRFSAERPKGSFSTLEIQRTEQGDSAMYLCASSSGQPTDTQYFGPGTRLTVL.

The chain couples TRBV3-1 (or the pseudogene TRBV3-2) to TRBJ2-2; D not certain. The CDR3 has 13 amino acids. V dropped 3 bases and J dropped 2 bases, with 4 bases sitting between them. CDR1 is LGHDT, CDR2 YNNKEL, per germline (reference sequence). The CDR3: CASSHKNTGELFF. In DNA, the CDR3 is TGTGCCAGCAGCCACAAAAACACCGGGGAGCTGTTTTTT.

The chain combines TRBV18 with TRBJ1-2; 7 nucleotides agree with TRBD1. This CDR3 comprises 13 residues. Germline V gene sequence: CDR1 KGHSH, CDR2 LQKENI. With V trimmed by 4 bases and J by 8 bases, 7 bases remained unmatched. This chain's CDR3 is CASSHDRDRGYTF. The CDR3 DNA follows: TGTGCCAGCTCACACGACAGGGATCGGGGCTACACCTTC.

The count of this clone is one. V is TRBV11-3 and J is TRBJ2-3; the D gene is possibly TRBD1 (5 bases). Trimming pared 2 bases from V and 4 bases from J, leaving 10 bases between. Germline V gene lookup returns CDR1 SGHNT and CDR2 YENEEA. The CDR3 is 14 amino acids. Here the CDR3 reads CASSLFRGADTQYF. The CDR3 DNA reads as TGTGCCAGCAGCTTATTTAGGGGTGCAGATACGCAGTATTTT.

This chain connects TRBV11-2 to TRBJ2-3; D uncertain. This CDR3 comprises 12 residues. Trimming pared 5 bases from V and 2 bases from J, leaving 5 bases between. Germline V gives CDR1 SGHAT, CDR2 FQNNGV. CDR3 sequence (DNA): TGTGCCAGCAGCATACCCACAGATACGCAGTATTTT. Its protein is CASSIPTDTQYF.

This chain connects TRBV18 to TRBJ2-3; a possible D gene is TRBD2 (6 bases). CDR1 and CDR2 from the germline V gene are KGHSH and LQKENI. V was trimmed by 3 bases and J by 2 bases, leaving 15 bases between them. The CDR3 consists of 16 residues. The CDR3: CASSPPLGGYTDTQYF. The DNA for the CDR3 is TGTGCCAGCTCACCGCCACTTGGAGGGTACACAGATACGCAGTATTTT.

The CDR3 bases are TGTGCCAGCTTTGATGGGGCAGGGCAGCCCCAGCATTTT. This codes for CASFDGAGQPQHF. V and J are TRBV6-5 and TRBJ1-5, with D possibly matching TRBD1 (5 bases). The CDR3 covers 13 residues. CDR1 and CDR2 from the germline V gene are MNHEY and SVGAGI. Between the trimmed V and J ends, which lost 8 bases and 7 bases, there was a span of 15 bases.

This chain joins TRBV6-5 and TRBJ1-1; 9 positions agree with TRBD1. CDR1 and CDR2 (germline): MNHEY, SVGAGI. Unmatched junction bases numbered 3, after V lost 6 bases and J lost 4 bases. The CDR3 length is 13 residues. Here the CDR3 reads CASSVTGGTEAFF. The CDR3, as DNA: TGTGCCAGCAGCGTGACAGGGGGCACTGAAGCTTTCTTT.

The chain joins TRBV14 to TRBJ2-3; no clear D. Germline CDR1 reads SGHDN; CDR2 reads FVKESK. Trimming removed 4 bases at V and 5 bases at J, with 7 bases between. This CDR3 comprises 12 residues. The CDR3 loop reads CASSPLGDTQYF. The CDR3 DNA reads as TGTGCCAGCAGCCCCCTTGGAGATACGCAGTATTTT.

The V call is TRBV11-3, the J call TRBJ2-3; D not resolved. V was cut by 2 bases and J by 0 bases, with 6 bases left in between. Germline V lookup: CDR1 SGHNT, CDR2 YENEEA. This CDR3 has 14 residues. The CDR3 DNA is TGTGCCAGCAGCTTATTCGACAGCACAGATACGCAGTATTTT. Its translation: CASSLFDSTDTQYF. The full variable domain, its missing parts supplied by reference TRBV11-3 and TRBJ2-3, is EAGVVQSPRYKIIEKKQPVAFWCNPISGHNTLYWYLQNLGQGPELLIRYENEEAVDDSQLPKDRFSAERLKGVDSTLKIQPAELGDSAVYLCASSLFDSTDTQYFGPGTRLTVL.

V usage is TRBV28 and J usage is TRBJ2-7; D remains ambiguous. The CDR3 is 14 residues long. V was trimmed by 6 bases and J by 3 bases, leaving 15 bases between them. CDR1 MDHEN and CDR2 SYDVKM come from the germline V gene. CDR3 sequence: CASRNGRSHYEQYF. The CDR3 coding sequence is TGTGCCAGCAGGAACGGTAGATCCCACTACGAGCAGTACTTC.

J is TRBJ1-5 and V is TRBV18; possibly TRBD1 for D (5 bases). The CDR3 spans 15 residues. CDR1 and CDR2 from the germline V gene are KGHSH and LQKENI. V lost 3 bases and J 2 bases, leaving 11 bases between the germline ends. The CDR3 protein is CASSPQGGGNQPQHF. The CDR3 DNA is TGTGCCAGCTCACCCCAGGGAGGTGGCAATCAGCCCCAGCATTTT.